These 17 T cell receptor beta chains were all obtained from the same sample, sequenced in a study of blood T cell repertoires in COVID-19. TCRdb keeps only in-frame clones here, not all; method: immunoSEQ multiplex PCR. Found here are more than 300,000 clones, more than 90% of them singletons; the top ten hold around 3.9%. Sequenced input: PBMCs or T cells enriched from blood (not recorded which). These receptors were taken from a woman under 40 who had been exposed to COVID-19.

The CDR3 here is CSVQGYNEKLFF. CDR3 nucleotides: TGCAGCGTACAGGGGTACAATGAAAAACTGTTTTTT. This chain joins TRBV29-1 and TRBJ1-4; 7 bases are shared with TRBD1. This CDR3 is 12 amino acids long. J lost 5 bases, V lost 6 bases, and 3 bases had no gene match. Germline lookup yields CDR1 SQVTM and CDR2 ANQGSEA.

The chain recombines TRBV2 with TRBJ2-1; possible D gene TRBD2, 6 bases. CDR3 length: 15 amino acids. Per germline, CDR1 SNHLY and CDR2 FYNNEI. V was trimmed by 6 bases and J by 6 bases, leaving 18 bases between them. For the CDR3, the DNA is TGTGCCAGCAGGCGGGAAAGGGGCCAGCTCAATGAGCAGTTCTTC. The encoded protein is CASRRERGQLNEQFF.

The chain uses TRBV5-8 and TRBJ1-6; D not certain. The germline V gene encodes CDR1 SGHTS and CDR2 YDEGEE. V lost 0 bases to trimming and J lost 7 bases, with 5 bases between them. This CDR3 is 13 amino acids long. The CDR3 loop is CASSLARNSPLHF. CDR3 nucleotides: TGTGCCAGCAGCTTGGCGCGAAATTCACCCCTCCACTTT.

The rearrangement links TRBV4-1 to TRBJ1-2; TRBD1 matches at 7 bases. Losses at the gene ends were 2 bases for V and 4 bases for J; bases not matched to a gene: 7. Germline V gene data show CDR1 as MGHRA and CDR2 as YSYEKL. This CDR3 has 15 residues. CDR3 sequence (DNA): TGCGCCAGCAGCCAACTCCAGACAGGGATCTATGGCTACACCTTC. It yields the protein CASSQLQTGIYGYTF.

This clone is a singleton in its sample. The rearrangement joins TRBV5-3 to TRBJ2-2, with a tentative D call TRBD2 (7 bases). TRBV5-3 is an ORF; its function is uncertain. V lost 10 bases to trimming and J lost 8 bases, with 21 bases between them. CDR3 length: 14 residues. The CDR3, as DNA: TGTGCCCCAAAGGTCGGGGGGCACTCGGGGGAGCTGTTTTTT. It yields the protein CAPKVGGHSGELFF.

CDR3 in amino acids: CASSPTRSGGTSYF. CDR3 nucleotides: TGCGCCAGCAGCCCAACTCGTAGCGGGGGAACCAGTTATTTT. The V and J genes are TRBV4-1 and TRBJ2-3, with 9 nucleotides matching TRBD2. CDR1 is MGHRA, CDR2 YSYEKL, per germline. The CDR3 length is 14 residues. The trim removed 4 bases at V and 15 bases at J, leaving 14 bases unmatched.

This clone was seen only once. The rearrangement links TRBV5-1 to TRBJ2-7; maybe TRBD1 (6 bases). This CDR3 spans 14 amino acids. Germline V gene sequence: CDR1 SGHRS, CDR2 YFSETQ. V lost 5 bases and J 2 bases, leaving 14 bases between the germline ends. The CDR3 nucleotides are TGCGCCAGCAGGAGGGGGTCCGCCACCTACGAGCAGTACTTC. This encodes CASRRGSATYEQYF.

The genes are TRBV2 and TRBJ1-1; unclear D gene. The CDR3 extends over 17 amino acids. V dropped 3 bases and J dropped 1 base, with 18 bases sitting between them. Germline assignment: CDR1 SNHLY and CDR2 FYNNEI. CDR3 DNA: TGTGCCAGCAGTGAGGAATTTGGCGGGTCCGGGAACACTGAAGCTTTCTTT. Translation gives CASSEEFGGSGNTEAFF.

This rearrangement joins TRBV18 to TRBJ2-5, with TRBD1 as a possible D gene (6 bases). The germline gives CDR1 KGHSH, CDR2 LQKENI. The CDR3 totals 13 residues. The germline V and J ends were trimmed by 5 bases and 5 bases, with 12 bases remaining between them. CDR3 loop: CASSDTGLETQYF. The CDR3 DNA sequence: TGTGCCAGCTCAGATACAGGGTTGGAGACCCAGTACTTC.

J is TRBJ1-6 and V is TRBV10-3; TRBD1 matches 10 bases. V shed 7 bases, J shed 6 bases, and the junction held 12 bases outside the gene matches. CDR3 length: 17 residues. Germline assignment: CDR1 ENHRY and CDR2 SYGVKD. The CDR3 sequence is CAIKGQGSTEGNSPLHF. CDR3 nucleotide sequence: TGTGCCATCAAGGGACAGGGGAGCACTGAGGGTAATTCACCCCTCCACTTT.

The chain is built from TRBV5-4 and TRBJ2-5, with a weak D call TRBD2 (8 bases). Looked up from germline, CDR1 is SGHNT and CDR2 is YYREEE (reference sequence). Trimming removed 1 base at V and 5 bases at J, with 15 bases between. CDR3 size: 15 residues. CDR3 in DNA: TGTGCCAGCAGCTTGATGGGACAGCGGGGGGAGACCCAGTACTTC. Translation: CASSLMGQRGETQYF.

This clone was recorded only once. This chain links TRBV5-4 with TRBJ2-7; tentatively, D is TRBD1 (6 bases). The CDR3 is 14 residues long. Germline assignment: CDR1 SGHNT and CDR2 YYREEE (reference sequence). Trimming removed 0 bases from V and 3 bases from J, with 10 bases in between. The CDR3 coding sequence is TGTGCCAGCAGCTTGGCTGGGGGCGACTACGAGCAGTACTTC. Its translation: CASSLAGGDYEQYF.

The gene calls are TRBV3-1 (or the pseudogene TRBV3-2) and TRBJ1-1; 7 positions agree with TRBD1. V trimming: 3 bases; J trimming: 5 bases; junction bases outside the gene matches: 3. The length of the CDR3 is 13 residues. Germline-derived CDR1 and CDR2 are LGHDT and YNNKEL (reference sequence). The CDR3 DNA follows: TGTGCCAGCAGCCACGCACAGGGGACTGAAGCTTTCTTT. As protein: CASSHAQGTEAFF.

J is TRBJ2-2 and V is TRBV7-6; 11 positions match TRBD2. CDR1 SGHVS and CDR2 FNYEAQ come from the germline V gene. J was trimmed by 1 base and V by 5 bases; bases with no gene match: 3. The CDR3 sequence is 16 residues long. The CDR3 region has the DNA TGTGCCAGCAGCCTGGGGACTAGCGGGAACACCGGGGAGCTGTTTTTT. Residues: CASSLGTSGNTGELFF.

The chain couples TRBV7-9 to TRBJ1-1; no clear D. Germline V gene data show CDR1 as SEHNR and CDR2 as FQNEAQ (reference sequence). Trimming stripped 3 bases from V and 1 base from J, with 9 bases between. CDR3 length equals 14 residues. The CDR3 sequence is CASSFASANTEAFF. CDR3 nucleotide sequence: TGTGCCAGCAGCTTCGCGTCCGCGAACACTGAAGCTTTCTTT.

The CDR3 sequence: CASSQPTSLPDTQYF. CDR3 nucleotide sequence: TGTGCCAGCAGCCAACCGACTAGCTTGCCAGATACGCAGTATTTT. The chain links TRBV3-1 (or the pseudogene TRBV3-2) to TRBJ2-3; TRBD2 matches 7 bases. CDR3 size: 15 residues. Germline trimming cut 2 bases from V and 4 bases from J; bases unmatched to any gene: 6. Germline CDR1 reads LGHDT; CDR2 reads YNNKEL (reference sequence).

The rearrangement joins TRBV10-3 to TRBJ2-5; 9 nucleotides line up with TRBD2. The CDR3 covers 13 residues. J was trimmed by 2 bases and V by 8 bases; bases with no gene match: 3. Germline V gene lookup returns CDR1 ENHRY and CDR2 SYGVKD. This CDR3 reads CAIGAGGQETQYF. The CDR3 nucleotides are TGTGCCATCGGCGCGGGGGGGCAAGAGACCCAGTACTTC.